The clone carrying this T cell receptor beta chain showed up just a few times. Preparation of the TCRbeta library involved a method that used unique molecular identifiers. Each CDR3 protein is one row after TCRdb ran MiXCR on the PCR reads. The sample includes approximately 400,000 distinct CDR3 sequences, about a tenth seen only once; the top ten take roughly 5.1%. CDR1 is SGDLS, CDR2 YYNGEE, per germline. The germline V and J ends were trimmed by 0 bases and 3 bases, with 13 bases remaining between them. The length of the CDR3 is 16 residues. This record comes from a study of T-cell reconstitution after alpha-beta-depleted transplantation in children.

The specimen comprised PBMCs from the stem cell graft donor, sampled from the stem cell graft. The V gene is TRBV9, the J gene TRBJ2-1; no reliable D call. The sequence was collected from a human donor who donated a stem cell graft to a child with acute myeloid leukemia. CDR3 residues: CASSVGNLDRYNEQFF. The DNA of the CDR3 is TGTGCCAGCAGCGTAGGTAATTTGGACCGCTACAATGAGCAGTTCTTC.